The 30 T cell receptor beta chains below all came from one sample that was sequenced in a study of blood T cell repertoires in COVID-19. Sequenced by immunoSEQ multiplex PCR; TCRdb stores in-frame clones only, minus some. Of more than 250,000 clones in the sample, over 75% were seen once. Material: PBMCs or T cells enriched from blood (not recorded which). These receptor sequences come from a woman aged 25 to 45 who had recovered from COVID-19.

The chain joins TRBV5-8 to TRBJ2-7; maybe TRBD2 (5 bases). V was pared by 2 bases and J by 0 bases, with 12 bases between. Per germline, CDR1 SGHTS and CDR2 YDEGEE. The CDR3 loop spans 15 amino acids. CDR3 DNA: TGTGCCAGCAGCTTCTTTATCGGGATCTCCTACGAGCAGTACTTC. Translation gives CASSFFIGISYEQYF.

In this sample, this clone turned up a few times. This sequence joins TRBV4-1 and TRBJ2-7; TRBD1 might be the D (6 bases). Germline lookup yields CDR1 MGHRA and CDR2 YSYEKL. The CDR3 has 13 residues. Trimming pared 4 bases from V and 3 bases from J, leaving 10 bases between. This CDR3 is CASSRGQNYEQYF. Here the CDR3 DNA reads TGCGCCAGCAGCCGAGGACAGAACTACGAGCAGTACTTC.

The rearrangement uses TRBV7-6 and TRBJ1-6, with TRBD1 as a possible D gene (5 bases). The CDR3 is 20 amino acids. Per germline, CDR1 SGHVS and CDR2 FNYEAQ. V lost 5 bases and J 1 base, leaving 24 bases between the germline ends. As DNA, the CDR3 is TGTGCCAGCAGCCCCCTAGTATATACAGGCCATCCTTCCTATAATTCACCCCTCCACTTT. Protein sequence: CASSPLVYTGHPSYNSPLHF.

The V call is TRBV4-3, the J call TRBJ1-2; the D is unclear. Germline V CDR1 and CDR2: LGHNA, YSLEER. V was pared by 5 bases and J by 0 bases, with 13 bases between. This CDR3 contains 15 residues. CDR3 bases: TGCGCCAGCAGCTTCGGGGTCCAGACTAACTATGGCTACACCTTC. Translated: CASSFGVQTNYGYTF.

The V and J genes are TRBV7-2 and TRBJ1-1; TRBD1 matches 10 bases. With V trimmed by 6 bases and J by 4 bases, 5 bases remained unmatched. The germline CDR1 and CDR2 sequences are SGHTA and FQGNSA. CDR3 length: 14 amino acids. The DNA of the CDR3 is TGTGCCAGCAGGACAGGGGGCGGGAGCACTGAAGCTTTCTTT. It codes for CASRTGGGSTEAFF.

The table lists this clone with a count of one. The DNA of the CDR3 is TGCAGCGGGCCACCAACTAATGAAAAACTGTTTTTT. Protein sequence: CSGPPTNEKLFF. This rearrangement joins TRBV29-1 to TRBJ1-4; the D is unclear. The germline CDR1 and CDR2 sequences are SQVTM and ANQGSEA. V lost 7 bases, J lost 0 bases, and 6 bases lay in between. This CDR3 region has 12 residues.

This chain connects TRBV5-1 to TRBJ2-1; 7 bases agree with TRBD1. The CDR3 length is 18 residues. V gave up 3 bases and J gave up 0 bases; unmatched junction bases: 12. The V gene's germline CDR1 is SGHRS and CDR2 YFSETQ. Here the CDR3 DNA reads TGCGCCAGCAGCTCCCCGGGACAGCCAAAGGGCTCCTACAATGAGCAGTTCTTC. Protein sequence: CASSSPGQPKGSYNEQFF.

The V and J genes are TRBV11-2 and TRBJ1-3; TRBD1 matches 8 bases. The CDR3 consists of 17 residues. Germline V gene lookup returns CDR1 SGHAT and CDR2 FQNNGV. V dropped 2 bases and J dropped 3; count of bases not matched to a gene: 9. CDR3 residues: CASSLMGQGAFGNTIYF. The CDR3 DNA is TGTGCCAGCAGCTTAATGGGCCAGGGGGCTTTTGGAAACACCATATATTTT.

As to this clone: One end of the junction fails to match germline, which may point to a read error. This sequence joins TRBV10-3 and TRBJ2-5; 8 positions match TRBD1. Germline V CDR1 and CDR2: ENHRY, SYGVKD. This CDR3 contains 13 residues. Here the CDR3 DNA reads TGTGCCATCAGGACGGACAGGGAAGAAACCCAGTACTTC. Amino acid sequence: CAIRTDREETQYF.

The genes are TRBV19 and TRBJ1-2, with 10 bases matching TRBD1. This CDR3 has 15 residues. Germline lookup yields CDR1 LNHDA and CDR2 SQIVND (reference sequence). The trim removed 5 bases at V and 8 bases at J, leaving 11 bases unmatched. The CDR3 loop reads CASSRSSRTGGGYTF. In nucleotides, the CDR3 is TGTGCCAGTAGTCGCAGCTCCCGGACAGGGGGGGGCTACACCTTC.

The rearrangement links TRBV7-2 to TRBJ2-1; 11 nucleotides align to TRBD2. This CDR3 is built from 15 residues. After removal of 3 bases from V and 6 bases from J, the junction contained 4 bases not matched to a gene. Germline assignment: CDR1 SGHTA and CDR2 FQGNSA. The CDR3 nucleotides are TGTGCCAGCAGCTTGGGACTAGCGGACTCCAATGAGCAGTTCTTC. The encoded protein is CASSLGLADSNEQFF.

Comments on this clone: Different DNA sequences within this sample yield the same CDR3. The CDR3 region has the DNA TGTGCCAGCAGCCCAATTGACAGGGGTAATTCACCCCTCCACTTT. Amino acids: CASSPIDRGNSPLHF. The chain employs TRBV2 and TRBJ1-6; 8 positions match TRBD1. Germline V gene sequence: CDR1 SNHLY, CDR2 FYNNEI. Trimming removed 6 bases from V and 6 bases from J; junction bases left unmatched: 7. This CDR3 contains 15 residues.

The chain employs TRBV9 and TRBJ2-4; weak D call: TRBD2 (6 bases). Germline lookup yields CDR1 SGDLS and CDR2 YYNGEE. The V gene lost 2 bases and the J gene lost 8 bases, with 17 bases spanning the gap. This CDR3 region has 15 residues. The CDR3 loop is CASSVGGSPRDIQYF. The CDR3 coding sequence is TGTGCCAGCAGCGTGGGAGGCAGCCCTAGGGACATTCAGTACTTC.

The chain carries TRBV11-2 and TRBJ2-5; 13 nucleotides match TRBD2. V dropped 4 bases and J dropped 3; count of bases not matched to a gene: 5. The CDR3 has 16 amino acids. CDR1 SGHAT and CDR2 FQNNGV come from the germline V gene. This chain's CDR3 is CASSSWTSGGKETQYF. CDR3 DNA: TGTGCCAGCAGCTCCTGGACTAGCGGGGGAAAAGAGACCCAGTACTTC.

In the case of this clone: One end of the junction does not line up with germline, which may come from a read error. The genes are TRBV7-7 and TRBJ2-5, with 8 bases matching TRBD2. This CDR3 region has 15 residues. The germline V gene encodes CDR1 SSHAT and CDR2 FNYEAQ (reference sequence). The CDR3 region is CASSQAGGPSETQYF. The CDR3 bases are TGTGCTAGCAGCCAGGCGGGAGGACCAAGCGAGACCCAGTACTTC.

This chain links TRBV9 with TRBJ1-6; D is undetermined. Germline V gives CDR1 SGDLS, CDR2 YYNGEE. V shed 3 bases and J shed 3 bases, with 16 bases lying between them. The CDR3 runs to 17 residues. CDR3 sequence (DNA): TGTGCCAGCAGCGAGCTCCGGGGAGCCAACTATAATTCACCCCTCCACTTT. This sequence encodes CASSELRGANYNSPLHF.

The chain recombines TRBV19 with TRBJ1-5; TRBD1 matches 8 bases. The germline CDR1 and CDR2 sequences are LNHDA and SQIVND (reference sequence). The CDR3 has 17 residues. V gave up 4 bases and J gave up 6 bases; unmatched junction bases: 14. The CDR3 is CASSKSWSGQGRQPQHF. The DNA of the CDR3 is TGTGCCAGTAGTAAGAGTTGGAGCGGACAGGGCCGTCAGCCCCAGCATTTT. Full variable domain (remainder filled in from reference TRBV19 and TRBJ1-5): DGGITQSPKYLFRKEGQNVTLSCEQNLNHDAMYWYRQDPGQGLRLIYYSQIVNDFQKGDIAEGYSVSREKKESFPLTVTSAQKNPTAFYLCASSKSWSGQGRQPQHFGDGTRLSIL.

This chain links TRBV30 with TRBJ1-6; the D is unclear. This CDR3 has 13 residues. Germline values: CDR1 GTSNPN, CDR2 SVGIG (reference sequence). CDR3 nucleotide sequence: TGTGCTCGTCGGAGGCGGGGAGAAGAACCCCTCCACTTT. Protein: CARRRRGEEPLHF.

This clone showed up just once. V and J are TRBV5-6 and TRBJ2-7, with D unresolved. Germline loops: CDR1 SGHDT, CDR2 YYEEEE. The CDR3 has 11 residues. Deletions cut 0 bases from V and 5 bases from J, with 3 bases between. The CDR3 here is CASSLADEQYF. CDR3 in DNA: TGTGCCAGCAGCTTGGCCGACGAGCAGTACTTC.

V is TRBV7-9 and J is TRBJ2-5; TRBD2 matches at 7 bases. This CDR3 spans 18 amino acids. The V gene end was trimmed by 1 base and the J gene end by 2 bases; junction bases not matched to a gene: 13. Looked up from germline, CDR1 is SEHNR and CDR2 is FQNEAQ (reference sequence). Here the CDR3 DNA reads TGTGCCAGCAGCTTAGGCTTCGTCAGCGGGGCCTTACAAGAGACCCAGTACTTC. It translates to CASSLGFVSGALQETQYF.

The chain uses TRBV27 and TRBJ2-6; 8 bases fit TRBD1. The CDR3 loop spans 17 amino acids. V lost 6 bases to trimming and J lost 3 bases; unmatched junction nucleotides: 10. Germline V gene lookup returns CDR1 MNHEY and CDR2 SMNVEV (reference sequence). CDR3 region: CASSFDRGLGGANVLTF. In DNA, the CDR3 is TGTGCCAGCAGCTTTGACAGGGGCTTAGGTGGGGCCAACGTCCTGACTTTC.

The J gene is TRBJ1-2, the V gene TRBV10-2; 10 nucleotides match TRBD1. The junction had 4 bases not matched to a gene; V was cut back by 1 base and J by 11 bases. CDR3 length: 13 amino acids. In germline, CDR1 is WSHSY, CDR2 SAAADI. CDR3 region: CASSEWDRGGYTF. Here the CDR3 DNA reads TGCGCCAGCAGTGAGTGGGACAGGGGAGGTTACACCTTC.

CDR3 DNA sequence: TGTGCCAGTTCATCGTTGGGCGCCTATGGCTACACCTTC. Translated: CASSSLGAYGYTF. The chain recombines TRBV11-1 with TRBJ1-2; D is ambiguous. The V end was cut by 9 bases, the J end by 4 bases, with 15 bases between. Germline-derived CDR1 and CDR2 are SGHAT and FQDESV (reference sequence). The CDR3 is 13 residues long.

The chain joins TRBV5-8 to TRBJ2-7, with a weak D call TRBD2 (7 bases). Germline V gene sequence: CDR1 SGHTS, CDR2 YDEGEE. CDR3 length: 11 residues. Trimming removed 9 bases from V and 5 bases from J, with 12 bases in between. The CDR3 reads CAIPGGHEQYF. The CDR3 DNA reads as TGTGCCATCCCGGGGGGCCACGAGCAGTACTTC.

The chain combines TRBV27 with TRBJ1-6, with D possibly being TRBD1 (5 bases). Germline V CDR1 and CDR2: MNHEY, SMNVEV (reference sequence). The CDR3 runs to 13 residues. V shed 7 bases and J shed 4 bases, with 8 bases lying between them. CDR3 in amino acids: CASTPGYNSPLHF. The CDR3 DNA sequence: TGTGCCAGCACTCCAGGGTATAATTCACCCCTCCACTTT.

The chain has TRBV4-2 and TRBJ1-6; TRBD1 aligns across 10 bases. Trimming at V came to 0 bases and at J to 7 bases, leaving 3 bases not matched to a gene. Per germline, CDR1 LGHNA and CDR2 YNFKEQ. This CDR3 has 16 amino acids. The CDR3 DNA follows: TGTGCCAGCAGCCAAGACCCGACAGGGGGCAATTCACCCCTCCACTTT. It translates to CASSQDPTGGNSPLHF.

The chain is built from TRBV7-9 and TRBJ2-3; perhaps TRBD2 as D (6 bases). Trimming pared 7 bases from V and 1 base from J, leaving 15 bases between. This CDR3 region has 15 residues. CDR1 SEHNR and CDR2 FQNEAQ come from the germline V gene (reference sequence). The DNA for the CDR3 is TGTGCCAGCACTCCCAAGGGGACTCGCACAGATACGCAGTATTTT. It specifies CASTPKGTRTDTQYF.

The chain joins TRBV7-8 to TRBJ1-2, with 7 bases matching TRBD1. The CDR3 runs 14 residues. Germline trimming cut 6 bases from V and 5 bases from J; bases unmatched to any gene: 9. Germline V gene sequence: CDR1 SGHVS, CDR2 FQNEAQ. The CDR3 spells CASREIETGYGYTF. The CDR3 DNA reads as TGTGCCAGCAGGGAGATCGAGACAGGGTATGGCTACACCTTC.

The CDR3 sequence is CASSVRANYGYTF. DNA of the CDR3: TGTGCCAGTAGTGTCAGGGCTAACTATGGCTACACCTTC. This chain uses TRBV19 with TRBJ1-2; D is possibly TRBD1 (5 bases). The V end lost 5 bases, the J end lost 0 bases, and 7 bases lay between the germline ends. There are 13 residues in the CDR3. From germline, CDR1 is LNHDA and CDR2 SQIVND (reference sequence).

This chain links TRBV27 with TRBJ2-5, with 8 bases matching TRBD1. The germline gives CDR1 MNHEY, CDR2 SMNVEV (reference sequence). The CDR3 spans 14 residues. After removal of 5 bases from V and 4 bases from J, the junction contained 6 bases not matched to a gene. The CDR3 nucleotides read TGTGCCAGCAGTGCAATCAGGGGGCTAGAGACCCAGTACTTC. Translated: CASSAIRGLETQYF.